This TCR beta chain derives from a study of early T cells in non-severe SARS-CoV-2 infection. Germline values: CDR1 DFQATT, CDR2 SNEGSKA (reference sequence). The CDR3 runs 14 residues. Trimming left V 4 bases short and J 3 bases short, with 16 bases between. TCRdb reprocessed the 5' RACE reads via MiXCR and lists one record per CDR3 protein. Of about 46,000 distinct CDR3 sequences detected, less than 6.5% appear once; the ten largest clones hold about 5.4%. This clonotype has ten or more counts. The TCR sequence derives from an adult who was a healthcare worker with PCR-confirmed SARS-CoV-2 infection or an uninfected control (not recorded which). The chain links TRBV20-1 to TRBJ2-7; tentatively, D is TRBD1 (5 bases). The sample in question was whole blood, obtained at baseline. The CDR3 DNA reads as TGCAGTGCTAATAGATTAGGGGTCCTCTACGAGCAGTACTTC. Translating it yields CSANRLGVLYEQYF.